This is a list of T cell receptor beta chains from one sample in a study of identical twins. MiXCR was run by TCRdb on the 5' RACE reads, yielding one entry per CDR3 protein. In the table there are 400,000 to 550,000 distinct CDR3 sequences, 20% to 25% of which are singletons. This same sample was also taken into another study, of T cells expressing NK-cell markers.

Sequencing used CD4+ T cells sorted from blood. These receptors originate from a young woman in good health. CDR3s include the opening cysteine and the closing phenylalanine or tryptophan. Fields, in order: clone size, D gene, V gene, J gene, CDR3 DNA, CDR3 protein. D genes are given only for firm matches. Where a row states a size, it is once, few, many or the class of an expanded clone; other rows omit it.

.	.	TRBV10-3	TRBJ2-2	TGTGCCACCACTGGGACTGTGAACACCGGGGAGCTGTTTTTT	CATTGTVNTGELFF
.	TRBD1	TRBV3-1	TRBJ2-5	TGTGCCAGCAGCCAAGGCCGACAGGGGGCGAATCAAGAGACCCAGTACTTC	CASSQGRQGANQETQYF
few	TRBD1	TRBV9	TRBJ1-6	TGTGCCAGCAGCACCGGGGACAGGGCTAGTTCACCCCTCCACTTT	CASSTGDRASSPLHF
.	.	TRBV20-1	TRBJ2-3	TGCAGTGCGCGTCCCGGCGCCCTTTCAGATACGCAGTATTTT	CSARPGALSDTQYF
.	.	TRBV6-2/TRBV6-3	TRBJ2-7	TGTGCCAGCAAATCGGGACTGTATACGGAGCAGTACTTC	CASKSGLYTEQYF
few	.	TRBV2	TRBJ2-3	TGTGCCAGCAGTGGATTGGGGTCGAATACGCAGTATTTT	CASSGLGSNTQYF
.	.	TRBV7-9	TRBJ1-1	TGTGCCAGCGGATTCCCGATTGGCACTGAAGCTTTCTTT	CASGFPIGTEAFF
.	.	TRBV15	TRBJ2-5	TGTGCCACCAGCAGGTCTGGGATGGGTGTTCAAGAGACCCAGTACTTC	CATSRSGMGVQETQYF
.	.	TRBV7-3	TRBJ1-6	TGTGCCAGCAGCCGGGCGGCAAGGTCACCCCTCCACTTT	CASSRAARSPLHF
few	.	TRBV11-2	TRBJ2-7	TGTGCCAGCAGCAAATGGACTGAGGACGAGCAGTACTTC	CASSKWTEDEQYF
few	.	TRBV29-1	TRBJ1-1	TGCAGCGTTGAAGATCTAGTAGGGGAAACTGAAGCTTTCTTT	CSVEDLVGETEAFF